This is a list of T cell receptor beta chains from one sample in a study of human thymus T cells. Assay: immunoSEQ multiplex PCR; the TCRdb copy retains only in-frame clones and omits some. The sample carries some 130,000 clones, around 94% recorded once. Sequences were obtained from thymus tissue. These receptors were obtained from a boy in the first two years of life with a congenital heart defect but otherwise immunologically healthy. CDR3s include the opening cysteine and the closing phenylalanine or tryptophan. The order of the fields is CDR3 length, J gene, clone size, D gene, V gene, CDR3 DNA, CDR3 protein. A D gene is named only where the DNA matches it firmly. Size values are once, few and many counts, or a class for expanded clones, and some rows have none.

length: 16; J: TRBJ1-3; size: .; D: TRBD1; V: TRBV28; DNA: TGTGCCAGCAGTTTACCCCCGAGGGGGCCTGGAAACACCATATATTTT; CDR3: CASSLPPRGPGNTIYF
length: 16; J: TRBJ2-7; size: .; D: TRBD1; V: TRBV18; DNA: TGTGCCAGCTCCGGAAACGGGGACAGGGAGAACTACGAGCAGTACTTC; CDR3: CASSGNGDRENYEQYF
length: 14; J: TRBJ1-2; size: .; D: TRBD1; V: TRBV6-5; DNA: TGTGCCAGCAGTTACTTCCAGGGGGCGGGTGGCTACACCTTC; CDR3: CASSYFQGAGGYTF
length: 14; J: TRBJ1-6; size: .; D: .; V: TRBV6-1; DNA: TGTGCCAGCAAAAAAGGGGGGGAGGGCTCACCCCTCCACTTT; CDR3: CASKKGGEGSPLHF
length: 12; J: TRBJ1-1; size: .; D: .; V: TRBV6-5; DNA: TGTGCCAGCAGTTTCCGACGGGGTGAAGCTTTCTTT; CDR3: CASSFRRGEAFF
length: 14; J: TRBJ1-3; size: once; D: .; V: TRBV6-6; DNA: TGTGCCAGCAGTTATGGGGGACGTGGAAACACCATATATTTT; CDR3: CASSYGGRGNTIYF
length: 13; J: TRBJ2-2; size: .; D: .; V: TRBV4-1; DNA: TGCGCCAGCAGCCAGGATCCAGCCGGGGAGCTGTTTTTT; CDR3: CASSQDPAGELFF
length: 14; J: TRBJ1-3; size: .; D: .; V: TRBV5-6; DNA: TGTGCCAGCAGCTCCAGAGACTCTGGAAACACCATATATTTT; CDR3: CASSSRDSGNTIYF
length: 13; J: TRBJ2-7; size: .; D: TRBD1; V: TRBV19; DNA: TGTGCCAGTAGGGGACAGGGGGCCTACGAGCAGTACTTC; CDR3: CASRGQGAYEQYF
length: 13; J: TRBJ1-5; size: .; D: .; V: TRBV5-1; DNA: TGCGCCAGCAGCCTCTATAGCAATCAGCCCCAGCATTTT; CDR3: CASSLYSNQPQHF
length: 12; J: TRBJ2-7; size: .; D: .; V: TRBV7-2; DNA: TGTGCCAGCAGCCCTCCCGGGTCCGAGCAGTACTTC; CDR3: CASSPPGSEQYF
length: 17; J: TRBJ2-5; size: .; D: .; V: TRBV2; DNA: TGTGCCAGCAGCCTGAAGGGGACCTTCGGGTACCAAGAGACCCAGTACTTC; CDR3: CASSLKGTFGYQETQYF
length: 13; J: TRBJ2-7; size: .; D: TRBD2; V: TRBV29-1; DNA: TGCAGCGCTCAAGGGGCGGGGGAACACGAGCAGTACTTC; CDR3: CSAQGAGEHEQYF
length: 16; J: TRBJ2-3; size: .; D: TRBD2; V: TRBV27; DNA: TGTGCCAGCAGTTTATTCCCTAGCGGGCCGGGAGATACGCAGTATTTT; CDR3: CASSLFPSGPGDTQYF
length: 19; J: TRBJ2-1; size: once; D: TRBD1; V: TRBV7-9; DNA: TGTGCCAGCAGCTTAGTAAGTAACAGTCCGGGACAGGGGACCCATGAGCAGTTCTTC; CDR3: CASSLVSNSPGQGTHEQFF
length: 16; J: TRBJ2-3; size: .; D: .; V: TRBV15; DNA: TGTGCCACCAGCAGCCCGGACCATCCGGGCACAGATACGCAGTATTTT; CDR3: CATSSPDHPGTDTQYF
length: 14; J: TRBJ1-2; size: .; D: .; V: TRBV5-8; DNA: TGTGCCAGCAGCTTGGTTACAGGGCTGGGGGGCTACACCTTC; CDR3: CASSLVTGLGGYTF
length: 15; J: TRBJ2-4; size: .; D: TRBD1; V: TRBV5-6; DNA: TGTGCCAGCAGGCGGGACAGGGAAGCCAAAAACATTCAGTACTTC; CDR3: CASRRDREAKNIQYF
length: 14; J: TRBJ2-7; size: .; D: TRBD2; V: TRBV2; DNA: TGTGCCAGCAGTAACCGGGGGGAATCCTACGAGCAGTACTTC; CDR3: CASSNRGESYEQYF
length: 15; J: TRBJ1-2; size: .; D: .; V: TRBV9; DNA: TGTGCCAGCAGCCCTCGACAGGCCCCTTACTATGGCTACACCTTC; CDR3: CASSPRQAPYYGYTF
length: 15; J: TRBJ2-5; size: .; D: .; V: TRBV9; DNA: TGTGCCAGCAGCGTAGGGGCCGCTAGCCAAGAGACCCAGTACTTC; CDR3: CASSVGAASQETQYF
length: 15; J: TRBJ1-4; size: once; D: TRBD1; V: TRBV7-2; DNA: TGTGCCAGCAGCTCCCGGGACAGGGGGCTTAAAAAACTGTTTTTT; CDR3: CASSSRDRGLKKLFF
length: 15; J: TRBJ1-2; size: .; D: TRBD1; V: TRBV27; DNA: TGTGCCAGCAGTTTATCGACAGGGTCTCGATATGGCTACACCTTC; CDR3: CASSLSTGSRYGYTF
length: 14; J: TRBJ2-2; size: .; D: .; V: TRBV9; DNA: TGTGCCAGCAGCGAGCAGGGAAGGACCGGGGAGCTGTTTTTT; CDR3: CASSEQGRTGELFF
length: 13; J: TRBJ2-7; size: .; D: .; V: TRBV18; DNA: TGTGCCAGCTCACCAACGAAAGAATGCGAGCAGTACTTC; CDR3: CASSPTKECEQYF
length: 13; J: TRBJ1-3; size: .; D: .; V: TRBV2; DNA: TGTGCCAACAAGGGGCGCTCTGGAAACACCATATATTTT; CDR3: CANKGRSGNTIYF
length: 14; J: TRBJ1-2; size: .; D: .; V: TRBV6-5; DNA: TGTGCCAGCAGTCCCGGGACGGCTAACTATGGCTACACCTTC; CDR3: CASSPGTANYGYTF
length: 21; J: TRBJ2-3; size: .; D: TRBD2; V: TRBV28; DNA: TGTGCCAGCAGTTTTAGGGCCCGCCCGGGACTAGCGGGGACTTGCACAGATACGCAGTATTTT; CDR3: CASSFRARPGLAGTCTDTQYF
length: 17; J: TRBJ2-5; size: .; D: TRBD1; V: TRBV6-1; DNA: TGTGCCAGCAGTGCATCCAATCGGACAGGGAGGAAAGAGACCCAGTACTTC; CDR3: CASSASNRTGRKETQYF
length: 15; J: TRBJ1-3; size: .; D: .; V: TRBV2; DNA: TGTGCCAGCAGTTACTACGAGAGCTCTGGAAACACCATATATTTT; CDR3: CASSYYESSGNTIYF
length: 14; J: TRBJ2-2; size: once; D: TRBD2; V: TRBV30; DNA: TGTGCCTGTTTAGCGGGGAGTAACACCGGGGAGCTGTTTTTT; CDR3: CACLAGSNTGELFF
length: 19; J: TRBJ2-2; size: once; D: .; V: TRBV7-2; DNA: TGTGCCAGCAGCTTAGGTCCGTTATTGGGCAGGCAGAACACCGGGGAGCTGTTTTTT; CDR3: CASSLGPLLGRQNTGELFF
length: 19; J: TRBJ2-3; size: .; D: TRBD2; V: TRBV27; DNA: TGTGCCAGCAGTCCTTGGAGGCTAGCGGGGGCCTCACCCACAGATACGCAGTATTTT; CDR3: CASSPWRLAGASPTDTQYF
length: 11; J: TRBJ2-5; size: .; D: .; V: TRBV7-9; DNA: TGTGCCAGCAGCCCTAAAGAGACCCAGTACTTC; CDR3: CASSPKETQYF
length: 14; J: TRBJ1-1; size: few; D: .; V: TRBV4-3; DNA: TGCGCCAGCAGCCAAGACAGGCCGAGGACTGAAGCTTTCTTT; CDR3: CASSQDRPRTEAFF
length: 14; J: TRBJ2-1; size: .; D: .; V: TRBV5-1; DNA: TGCGCCAGCAGCTTGGTCTCCGGGGGCAATGAGCAGTTCTTC; CDR3: CASSLVSGGNEQFF
length: 15; J: TRBJ1-1; size: .; D: TRBD1; V: TRBV6-1; DNA: TGTGCCAGCAATAGACAGGGGGGAATGAACACTGAAGCTTTCTTT; CDR3: CASNRQGGMNTEAFF
length: 17; J: TRBJ1-4; size: .; D: .; V: TRBV28; DNA: TGTGCCAGCAGTTTCCGTTATAAGGGACACTACAATGAAAAACTGTTTTTT; CDR3: CASSFRYKGHYNEKLFF
length: 13; J: TRBJ2-6; size: .; D: TRBD2; V: TRBV27; DNA: TGTGCCAGCCGGGAGGCTGGGGCCAACGTCCTGACTTTC; CDR3: CASREAGANVLTF
length: 16; J: TRBJ2-2; size: .; D: .; V: TRBV6-6; DNA: TGTGCCAGCAGTTACTCAGAGCAGGGAAACACCGGGGAGCTGTTTTTT; CDR3: CASSYSEQGNTGELFF
length: 17; J: TRBJ2-7; size: .; D: TRBD2; V: TRBV4-2; DNA: TGTGCCAGCAGCCATTCTGCTGGGACTAGCCAGTACTACGAGCAGTACTTC; CDR3: CASSHSAGTSQYYEQYF
length: 13; J: TRBJ2-1; size: .; D: .; V: TRBV4-3; DNA: TGCGCCAGCAGCCAAGAAGCAGTAAATGAGCAGTTCTTC; CDR3: CASSQEAVNEQFF
length: 16; J: TRBJ2-1; size: .; D: TRBD2; V: TRBV5-1; DNA: TGCGCCAGCAGCCCGGGTCTAGCGGGGGGGACCAATGAGCAGTTCTTC; CDR3: CASSPGLAGGTNEQFF
length: 13; J: TRBJ1-2; size: .; D: .; V: TRBV2; DNA: TGTGCCAGCGGCCAGGCAGGAACGTATGGCTACACCTTC; CDR3: CASGQAGTYGYTF
length: 17; J: TRBJ2-3; size: .; D: TRBD2; V: TRBV11-3; DNA: TGTGCCAGCAGCCTAGGTGGGACTAGCGGGGTTCTAGATACGCAGTATTTT; CDR3: CASSLGGTSGVLDTQYF
length: 13; J: TRBJ2-5; size: .; D: .; V: TRBV7-6; DNA: TGTGCCAGCAATGGGTGGGGGCAAGAGACCCAGTACTTC; CDR3: CASNGWGQETQYF
length: 14; J: TRBJ2-5; size: .; D: .; V: TRBV7-2; DNA: TGTGCCAGCAGCTTGTTGATAGCTGAAGAGACCCAGTACTTC; CDR3: CASSLLIAEETQYF
length: 18; J: TRBJ2-3; size: .; D: TRBD1; V: TRBV5-3; DNA: TGTGCCAGAAGCCTGACCAAGAGGACAGGGACCCACACAGATACGCAGTATTTT; CDR3: CARSLTKRTGTHTDTQYF
length: 15; J: TRBJ2-2; size: .; D: .; V: TRBV12-5; DNA: TGTGCTAGTGGTTTGAGGGTCCCGAACACCGGGGAGCTGTTTTTT; CDR3: CASGLRVPNTGELFF
length: 15; J: TRBJ1-1; size: .; D: .; V: TRBV10-2; DNA: TGCGCCAGCAGTGAGTATTCGAGGGGATCCACTGAAGCTTTCTTT; CDR3: CASSEYSRGSTEAFF
length: 15; J: TRBJ2-5; size: .; D: TRBD1; V: TRBV5-1; DNA: TGCGCCAGCACCCTGCAGGGGGACCTGCAAGAGACCCAGTACTTC; CDR3: CASTLQGDLQETQYF
length: 15; J: TRBJ2-5; size: .; D: TRBD1; V: TRBV19; DNA: TGTGCCAGTAGTCCCCCGTCGGGACAGGGAGAGACCCAGTACTTC; CDR3: CASSPPSGQGETQYF
length: 15; J: TRBJ2-5; size: .; D: TRBD1; V: TRBV28; DNA: TGTGCCAGCAGGGAGGGACAGGACAGTCAAGAGACCCAGTACTTC; CDR3: CASREGQDSQETQYF